These T cell receptor beta chains were read from a single sample in a study of cytomegalovirus exposure and HLA in healthy donors. Assay used: immunoSEQ multiplex PCR; TCRdb lists only in-frame clones, some missing. The data contain 200,000 or so clones, under 95% of them singletons. Sample: PBMCs. These receptors were taken from a woman in her late teens or twenties in good health and CMV-seronegative. Each CDR3 is given with its conserved first and last residue. Each record gives: clone size, V gene, CDR3 length, CDR3 protein. The size entry is marked missing in some rows and otherwise reads once, few, many or a size class.

- TRBV4-1 12 CASSRPGGSKYF
- TRBV7-6 17 CASSLDPGQGAVGEAFF
- TRBV5-1 12 CASSIDRDGYTF
- TRBV4-1 17 CASSQRGGGAANEKLFF
once TRBV30 13 CAWSVWGVGEQYF
- TRBV7-6 12 CASSPPGETQYF
- TRBV5-8 13 CASSLDGGSEAFF
- TRBV14 22 CASSQATQPNDRGLSSYNEQFF
- TRBV18 13 CASSPNTNTEAFF
- TRBV10-2 13 CASCYRGGYGYTF
- TRBV25-1 14 CASSGGIGYQPQHF
- TRBV5-1 14 CASSIGDSNYGYTF
- TRBV7-5 17 CVRSMGQGKEVSYEQYF
- TRBV7-9 15 CASSPSGANTGELFF
- TRBV11-3 14 CASRGGVSTDTQYF
- TRBV7-9 17 CASRLPGEALTKNIQYF
- TRBV25-1 14 CASSRTGSTGELFF
- TRBV10-3 16 CAISRDRFANTGELFF